The clone carrying this T cell receptor beta chain was seen more than once but under ten times. What it recognizes is unknown. The data derive from a study of graft-versus-host responses after intestinal transplantation. Study overall: Anti-thymocyte globulin was used for induction in all recipients, who then took tacrolimus and steroids for around 3 years.

Study-wide findings and caveats: In recipient marrow, GvH clones were found, and some appeared first in ileum or blood.

There are 13 residues in the CDR3. V was pared by 3 bases and J by 2 bases, with 7 bases between. Per germline, CDR1 MRHNA and CDR2 SNTAGT. Produced via immunoSEQ multiplex PCR; TCRdb's table is partial and in-frame only. The profile shows tens of thousands of clones, 80% to 90% of them singletons. The genes are TRBV6-4 and TRBJ2-5, with D possibly matching TRBD2 (5 bases). The TCR originated in a human donor who received an intestinal transplant. Here the sequenced sample was unstimulated CD8+ T cells sorted from spleen or lymph node cells, taken before intestinal transplant. CDR3 nucleotides: TGTGCCAGCAGTGAAGCGGCTCAAGAGACCCAGTACTTC. Translation: CASSEAAQETQYF.